The TCR beta chain described here comes from a study of identical twins. Everyone who donated was a healthy Caucasian. General study findings and limits: Twins' surplus sharing was weaker for beta out-of-frame sequences. Whereas memory repertoires showed no such difference, abundant cord blood beta clonotypes carried fewer insertions.

TCRdb redid the calling of the 5' RACE reads with MiXCR, one entry per CDR3 protein. The sample holds under 900,000 distinct CDR3 sequences, around 12% seen once. In regard to this clonotype: No antigen is known for it.

This CDR3 spans 15 amino acids. V was pared by 2 bases and J by 5 bases, with 7 bases of the junction left unmatched. This same sample was also taken into another study, of yellow fever vaccine responses in identical twins.

This chain uses TRBV12-3 or TRBV12-4 with TRBJ1-1; 8 bases map to TRBD1. The sequenced sample was PBMCs. The clonotype originates from a woman in her late teens or twenties in good health. The DNA of the CDR3 is TGTGCCAGCAGTTTACAGGGGGCACGGTGGACTGAAGCTTTCTTT. It encodes CASSLQGARWTEAFF.